Shown below are 8 T cell receptor beta chains from a single sample sequenced in a study of blood T cell repertoires in COVID-19. Sequencing was performed with immunoSEQ multiplex PCR; in TCRdb, only in-frame clones are kept and a portion is missing. The sample includes about 190,000 clones, about 77% of them seen just once. The material sequenced was peripheral blood. The receptors originated from an elderly woman with active or convalescent COVID-19.

CDR3 protein: CARLRGEERSNEKLFF. The CDR3 region has the DNA TGCGCCCGATTAAGAGGGGAGGAACGGTCTAATGAAAAACTGTTTTTT. The rearrangement links TRBV10-1 to TRBJ1-4; maybe TRBD1 (5 bases). Germline CDR1 is WNHNN and CDR2 is SYGVQD (reference sequence). V gave up 11 bases and J gave up 3 bases, with 22 bases separating them. The length of the CDR3 is 16 residues.

The chain uses TRBV24-1 and TRBJ1-4; 8 bases map to TRBD1. Germline V lookup: CDR1 KGHDR, CDR2 SFDVKD. This CDR3 comprises 13 residues. With V trimmed by 8 bases and J by 7 bases, 5 bases remained unmatched. CDR3 amino acids: CATTDRAVEKLFF. CDR3 sequence (DNA): TGTGCCACCACGGACAGGGCGGTTGAAAAACTGTTTTTT.

The chain employs TRBV28 and TRBJ1-1; possibly TRBD1 for D (5 bases). V gave up 2 bases and J gave up 0 bases, with 22 bases separating them. This CDR3 has 19 residues. CDR1 and CDR2 (germline): MDHEN, SYDVKM. In nucleotides, the CDR3 is TGTGCCAGCAGTTTACTAGCGCGCGGGGCCGGAATCATGAACACTGAAGCTTTCTTT. Translating it yields CASSLLARGAGIMNTEAFF.

The V gene is TRBV5-1, the J gene TRBJ1-2, with 7 nucleotides matching TRBD1. Germline CDR1 reads SGHRS; CDR2 reads YFSETQ. J was trimmed by 3 bases and V by 1 base; bases with no gene match: 6. The CDR3 runs 15 residues. CDR3 nucleotides: TGCGCCAGCAGCTTGTTGGGACAGTCTTACTATGGCTACACCTTC. Amino acid sequence: CASSLLGQSYYGYTF.

The rearrangement links TRBV7-8 to TRBJ1-4; perhaps TRBD1 as D (6 bases). CDR3 length: 15 residues. The germline CDR1 and CDR2 sequences are SGHVS and FQNEAQ. V was shortened by 3 bases and J by 7 bases, with 15 bases between the two germline ends. DNA of the CDR3: TGTGCCAGCAGCTTCGGAACAGGGCGTGGTGAAAAACTGTTTTTT. It encodes CASSFGTGRGEKLFF.

The CDR3 DNA is TGTGCCAGCAGTTTTAGCGGGGGCTATGGCTACACCTTC. Its translation: CASSFSGGYGYTF. The chain uses TRBV12-3 or TRBV12-4 and TRBJ1-2; tentative D call: TRBD1 (5 bases). The CDR3 covers 13 residues. Deletions cut 3 bases from V and 4 bases from J, with 9 bases between.

The rearrangement uses TRBV4-2 and TRBJ2-7, with D possibly matching TRBD2 (6 bases). V dropped 0 bases and J dropped 2 bases, with 14 bases sitting between them. From germline, CDR1 is LGHNA and CDR2 YNFKEQ. The CDR3 consists of 16 residues. The CDR3 protein is CASSQEARRGTYEQYF. CDR3 DNA: TGTGCCAGCAGCCAAGAGGCGCGGAGGGGCACCTACGAGCAGTACTTC.

The chain employs TRBV2 and TRBJ1-1; 7 nucleotides align to TRBD1. The germline CDR1 and CDR2 sequences are SNHLY and FYNNEI. The CDR3 is 14 residues long. V lost 6 bases, J lost 8 bases, and 12 bases stayed unmatched. As DNA, the CDR3 is TGTGCCAGCAGCGGGGACAGTCGAAGGGTGGAAGCTTTCTTT. This translates into CASSGDSRRVEAFF.